Here is one TCR beta chain with its context. The assay was immunoSEQ multiplex PCR, and TCRdb's table has in-frame clones only and misses some. The sample contains some 120,000 clones, around 89% of which appear only once. This sample stems from a study of PD-L1 blockade in urothelial cancer. Study-wide context: About 90% of the roughly 30 patients were men who had bladder-origin urothelial cancer.

CDR3 length: 12 residues. Trimming took 0 bases from V and 5 from J, leaving 5 bases between them. From germline, CDR1 is MNHEY and CDR2 SVGAGI. Time point noted: peripheral blood 6 weeks after treatment start. Patient sample counts ranged from 1 to 8, pretreatment and on-treatment. The sample was PBMCs, taken around atezolizumab (anti-PD-L1) treatment. The TCR originated in a man in his sixties with urothelial cancer. The chain carries TRBV6-5 and TRBJ2-7; D not certain. The CDR3 region is CASSYSRDEQYF. In nucleotides, the CDR3 is TGTGCCAGCAGTTACTCCCGTGACGAGCAGTACTTC.